What follows are 13 T cell receptor beta chains derived from one specimen sequenced in a study of blood T cells in healthy people across ages. Together with a sample-barcoded 5' primer, a J-beta primer mix was included in a second PCR lasting about 6 to 12 cycles. A single record per CDR3 protein comes from TCRdb applying MiXCR to the 5' RACE reads. The data show roughly 680,000 distinct CDR3 sequences, 45% to 50% seen once. Sequencing was carried out using blood. Receptors originate from a woman aged 55-75 years in good health.

In its sample, this clonotype was seen a few times. The rearrangement links TRBV12-3 or TRBV12-4 to TRBJ2-3, with a weak D call TRBD2 (6 bases). V shed 2 bases and J shed 0 bases, with 12 bases lying between them. This CDR3 spans 16 amino acids. The CDR3 nucleotides read TGTGCCAGCAGTTTAAAAGGCGGGATTAGCACAGATACGCAGTATTTT. This gives the protein CASSLKGGISTDTQYF.

This clonotype was counted at least ten times. This sequence joins TRBV4-2 and TRBJ2-6; TRBD1 matches at 7 bases. After removal of 0 bases from V and 0 bases from J, the junction contained 8 bases not matched to a gene. The CDR3 spans 19 residues. CDR1 and CDR2 from the germline V gene are LGHNA and YNFKEQ. In nucleotides, the CDR3 is TGTGCCAGCAGCCAAGACCTACAGGGGACCCCCTCTGGGGCCAACGTCCTGACTTTC. Its protein product is CASSQDLQGTPSGANVLTF.

V and J are TRBV2 and TRBJ1-4, with D hard to call. Germline V gene data show CDR1 as SNHLY and CDR2 as FYNNEI. Trimming stripped 2 bases from V and 8 bases from J, with 12 bases between. The CDR3 covers 14 residues. CDR3 residues: CASSEMGIREKLFF. The CDR3 DNA reads as TGTGCCAGCAGTGAAATGGGGATCCGAGAAAAACTGTTTTTT. The complete variable domain, with remaining parts taken from reference TRBV2 and TRBJ1-4, reads EPEVTQTPSHQVTQMGQEVILRCVPISNHLYFYWYRQILGQKVEFLVSFYNNEISEKSEIFDDQFSVERPDGSNFTLKIRSTKLEDSAMYFCASSEMGIREKLFFGSGTQLSVL.

This clonotype was seen a few times. This chain uses TRBV10-3 with TRBJ2-5; D perhaps matches TRBD2 (6 bases). The germline V and J ends were trimmed by 0 bases and 2 bases, with 10 bases remaining between them. From germline, CDR1 is ENHRY and CDR2 SYGVKD. The length of the CDR3 is 15 residues. CDR3 in amino acids: CAISESLATQETQYF. The DNA for the CDR3 is TGTGCCATCAGTGAGTCTCTAGCGACTCAAGAGACCCAGTACTTC.

The chain is built from TRBV2 and TRBJ1-5; D gene ambiguous. The CDR3 runs to 12 residues. Germline loops: CDR1 SNHLY, CDR2 FYNNEI. Trimming left V 1 base short and J 15 bases short, with 13 bases between. This CDR3 is CASSEVGRRVHF. The CDR3 region has the DNA TGTGCCAGCAGTGAAGTCGGGCGCCGAGTGCATTTT. The entire variable domain, with the rest obtained from reference TRBV2 and TRBJ1-5, is as follows: EPEVTQTPSHQVTQMGQEVILRCVPISNHLYFYWYRQILGQKVEFLVSFYNNEISEKSEIFDDQFSVERPDGSNFTLKIRSTKLEDSAMYFCASSEVGRRVHFGDGTRLSIL.

This rearrangement joins TRBV20-1 to TRBJ2-7; D unresolved. Germline V lookup: CDR1 DFQATT, CDR2 SNEGSKA (reference sequence). The CDR3 totals 14 residues. The V end lost 3 bases, the J end lost 0 bases, and 12 bases lay between the germline ends. This chain's CDR3 is CSASLLTGSYEQYF. The CDR3 DNA sequence: TGCAGTGCTAGTTTGCTGACTGGCTCCTACGAGCAGTACTTC.

This clonotype was counted once. V usage is TRBV3-1 and J usage is TRBJ2-7; 7 nucleotides line up with TRBD1. The CDR3 has 13 amino acids. V dropped 3 bases and J dropped 9; count of bases not matched to a gene: 8. Germline CDR1 and CDR2: LGHDT and YNNKEL (reference sequence). The CDR3 reads CASSHTDRAGQYF. Here the CDR3 DNA reads TGTGCCAGCAGCCACACAGACAGGGCAGGGCAGTACTTC.

This chain links TRBV7-2 with TRBJ2-1, with a weak D call TRBD2 (5 bases). The CDR3 sequence is 13 residues long. Per the germline V gene, CDR1 is SGHTA and CDR2 is FQGNSA. The germline V and J ends were trimmed by 4 bases and 5 bases, with 9 bases remaining between them. The CDR3 DNA reads as TGTGCCAGCAGCTCCAGACTAAACAATGAGCAGTTCTTC. Residues: CASSSRLNNEQFF.

The rearrangement links TRBV18 to TRBJ1-1; 7 bases line up with TRBD1. This CDR3 spans 16 amino acids. V shed 1 base and J 5 bases; nucleotides not matched to a gene: 10. CDR1 KGHSH and CDR2 LQKENI come from the germline V gene. CDR3: CASSPRTGQGRTEAFF. CDR3 in DNA: TGTGCCAGCTCACCACGGACAGGTCAAGGGAGGACTGAAGCTTTCTTT.

As regards this clonotype: A read error is possible here, since a much larger clone lies one base away. The J gene is TRBJ2-1, the V gene TRBV24-1; 8 nucleotides line up with TRBD2. V lost 3 bases to trimming and J lost 7 bases; unmatched junction nucleotides: 10. Germline V gene lookup returns CDR1 KGHDR and CDR2 SFDVKD. CDR3 length equals 16 residues. The CDR3 bases are TGTGCCACCAGTGATAGGCGCGGGAGGTTGGGAAATGAGCAGTTCTTC. Its translation: CATSDRRGRLGNEQFF.

Written as DNA, the CDR3 is TGCAGTGCCGGAGGTCTAAGGGCCGGGGAGCTGTTTTTT. Translation gives CSAGGLRAGELFF. The V gene is TRBV20-1, the J gene TRBJ2-2; tentatively, D is TRBD2 (5 bases). The CDR3 totals 13 residues. Germline CDR1 reads DFQATT; CDR2 reads SNEGSKA (reference sequence). The V end lost 6 bases, the J end lost 6 bases, and 14 bases lay between the germline ends.

The V and J genes are TRBV29-1 and TRBJ2-2, with D maybe TRBD2 (5 bases). Trimming took 5 bases from V and 0 from J, leaving 13 bases between them. This CDR3 has 15 residues. Germline CDR1 SQVTM, CDR2 ANQGSEA. DNA for the CDR3: TGCAGCGTTTCTTTACTAGACGCGAACACCGGGGAGCTGTTTTTT. Protein: CSVSLLDANTGELFF.

The CDR3 region has the DNA TGTGCCAGCAGCGTAGCTGCGGGTCTAGGTTACGAGCAGTACTTC. It specifies CASSVAAGLGYEQYF. The rearrangement joins TRBV9 to TRBJ2-7, with D possibly matching TRBD2 (5 bases). This CDR3 has 15 residues. Looked up from germline, CDR1 is SGDLS and CDR2 is YYNGEE. V gave up 0 bases and J gave up 4 bases, with 14 bases separating them.